The 32 T cell receptor beta chains reported below all come from one sample, sequenced in a study of T cell repertoires in cytomegalovirus infection. Which antigens these TCRs recognize remains unknown. MiXCR, applied by TCRdb to the reads, yields one record per CDR3 protein. The table shows 750,000 to 950,000 distinct CDR3 sequences, with roughly 29% occurring only once. Material: cultured CD8+ T cells from PBMCs, obtained from culture after CMV antigen stimulation. The receptors here all came from a human donor in good health (CMV status not recorded). Some clones in this sample may be carry-over from other donors' samples.

The V call is TRBV6-5, the J call TRBJ2-6; D is unresolved. Germline CDR1 reads MNHEY; CDR2 reads SVGAGI. The CDR3 spans 14 residues. The ends were cut back, 7 bases at V and 0 bases at J, with 7 bases in the middle. CDR3 nucleotides: TGTGCCAGCAAGAAGTTCTCTGGGGCCAACGTCCTGACTTTC. Its translation: CASKKFSGANVLTF.

V and J are TRBV2 and TRBJ1-1; unclear D gene. The CDR3 contains 14 residues. Germline CDR1 and CDR2: SNHLY and FYNNEI. Trimming removed 10 bases from V and 0 bases from J, with 15 bases in between. The chain's CDR3 is CAINGRNLNTEAFF. For the CDR3, the DNA is TGTGCCATTAACGGGCGAAATTTGAACACTGAAGCTTTCTTT.

The V call is TRBV6-6, the J call TRBJ1-2; D unclear. CDR3 length equals 14 residues. Germline CDR1 and CDR2: MNHNY and SVGAGI (reference sequence). V gave up 0 bases and J gave up 1 base, with 6 bases separating them. The CDR3 coding sequence is TGTGCCAGCAGTTACTCGTTAATTAACTATGGCTACACCTTC. It encodes CASSYSLINYGYTF.

This clonotype was observed a few times. The chain couples TRBV12-3 or TRBV12-4 to TRBJ2-5; D might be TRBD1 (6 bases). Trimming removed 7 bases at V and 5 bases at J, with 17 bases between. The CDR3 length is 14 residues. CDR3: CASTSEGVLETQYF. The CDR3 coding sequence is TGTGCCAGCACCTCCGAGGGGGTGCTGGAGACCCAGTACTTC.

This clonotype was recorded many times. The V gene is TRBV7-2, the J gene TRBJ1-2; D gene ambiguous. There are 14 residues in the CDR3. V lost 9 bases and J 4 bases, leaving 18 bases between the germline ends. The germline V gene encodes CDR1 SGHTA and CDR2 FQGNSA. The DNA for the CDR3 is TGTGCCAGTACCCCGCCCGGGGTCGCCTATGGCTACACCTTC. This gives the protein CASTPPGVAYGYTF.

The chain recombines TRBV7-3 with TRBJ2-2, with 10 bases aligning to TRBD1. Germline assignment: CDR1 SGHTA and CDR2 FQGTGA. The CDR3 contains 15 residues. V gave up 2 bases and J gave up 6 bases; unmatched junction bases: 3. CDR3 residues: CASSLDRGHAGELFF. The CDR3 nucleotides read TGTGCCAGCAGCTTAGACAGGGGGCACGCCGGGGAGCTGTTTTTT.

There are a few counts of this clonotype. The chain recombines TRBV23-1 with TRBJ2-7; D is unresolved. TRBV23-1 counts as an open reading frame of uncertain function. This CDR3 has 12 residues. Trimming shortened V by 3 bases and J by 4 bases, and 7 bases separated the two germline ends. CDR3 sequence (DNA): TGCGCCAGCAGTCAGGACCAATACGAGCAGTACGTC. Translated, it gives CASSQDQYEQYV.

V is TRBV20-1 and J is TRBJ2-1, with a tentative D call TRBD1 (6 bases). V was pared by 2 bases and J by 4 bases, with 9 bases between. The CDR3 is 13 residues long. Germline-derived CDR1 and CDR2 are DFQATT and SNEGSKA (reference sequence). Written as DNA, the CDR3 is TGCAGTGCTAGACAGGGGCTGTACAATGAGCAGTTCTTC. It codes for CSARQGLYNEQFF.

This clonotype was seen many times. V gene TRBV7-9 combines with J gene TRBJ1-6; perhaps TRBD1 as D (6 bases). CDR3 length: 16 amino acids. Per germline, CDR1 SEHNR and CDR2 FQNEAQ (reference sequence). With 4 bases removed from V and 9 bases from J, the gap between germline ends came to 19 bases. CDR3 amino acids: CASSSRLGGAGSPLHF. CDR3 DNA sequence: TGTGCCAGCAGCTCCCGTTTGGGGGGCGCGGGTTCACCCCTCCACTTT.

This clonotype occurred a few times. This CDR3 reads CASGGLYGGEGAEAFF. Written as DNA, the CDR3 is TGTGCCAGCGGGGGTCTCTATGGGGGGGAGGGCGCTGAAGCTTTCTTT. V and J are TRBV28 and TRBJ1-1; the D gene is possibly TRBD1 (5 bases). This CDR3 contains 16 residues. V lost 8 bases to trimming and J lost 6 bases, with 25 bases between them. Germline V CDR1 and CDR2: MDHEN, SYDVKM. The complete variable domain, with remaining parts taken from reference TRBV28 and TRBJ1-1, reads DVKVTQSSRYLVKRTGEKVFLECVQDMDHENMFWYRQDPGLGLRLIYFSYDVKMKEKGDIPEGYSVSREKKERFSLILESASTNQTSMYLCASGGLYGGEGAEAFFGQGTRLTVV.

On this clonotype itself: This could be a read error, since a much larger clone is one nucleotide away. The chain uses TRBV12-3 or TRBV12-4 and TRBJ2-7, with D perhaps TRBD1 (5 bases). V lost 2 bases to trimming and J lost 3 bases, with 11 bases between them. This CDR3 has 14 residues. CDR3 sequence reads: CASSLTGPYYEQYF. CDR3 nucleotide sequence: TGTGCCAGCAGTTTAACAGGCCCCTACTACGAGCAGTACTTC.

This clonotype appeared many times. V usage is TRBV10-3 and J usage is TRBJ1-1; D unresolved. Between the trimmed V and J ends, which lost 0 bases and 1 base, there was a span of 6 bases. Germline CDR1 reads ENHRY; CDR2 reads SYGVKD. The CDR3 runs 14 residues. CDR3 amino acids: CAISESSGNTEAFF. As DNA, the CDR3 is TGTGCCATCAGTGAGTCGAGTGGGAACACTGAAGCTTTCTTT.

This clonotype appeared once. The chain uses TRBV6-8 and TRBJ2-5; D is uncertain. Trimming left V 0 bases short and J 1 base short, with 6 bases between. Germline values: CDR1 MNHGY, CDR2 SAAAGT. The CDR3 consists of 14 residues. The CDR3 sequence is CASSYSSVQETQYF. The CDR3 bases are TGTGCCAGCAGTTACTCCTCGGTCCAAGAGACCCAGTACTTC.

The rearrangement joins TRBV2 to TRBJ1-2; no definite D call. This CDR3 region has 14 residues. The germline CDR1 and CDR2 sequences are SNHLY and FYNNEI. The ends were cut back, 8 bases at V and 0 bases at J, with 13 bases in the middle. CDR3 amino acids: CASPGDLPNYGYTF. The DNA for the CDR3 is TGTGCCAGCCCGGGAGATTTACCTAACTATGGCTACACCTTC.

This clonotype was recorded many times. The CDR3 loop is CASSLEVSGGTPYNEQFF. The CDR3, as DNA: TGTGCCAGCAGCTTAGAAGTAAGCGGGGGGACGCCTTACAATGAGCAGTTCTTC. V gene TRBV7-6 combines with J gene TRBJ2-1; TRBD2 aligns across 9 bases. CDR1 and CDR2 (germline): SGHVS, FNYEAQ. With V trimmed by 1 base and J by 4 bases, 11 bases remained unmatched. The length of the CDR3 is 18 residues.

This clonotype appeared a few times. V usage is TRBV13 and J usage is TRBJ2-3; D gene uncertain. The germline V gene encodes CDR1 PRHDT and CDR2 FYEKMQ (reference sequence). Trimming stripped 0 bases from V and 0 bases from J, with 10 bases between. The CDR3 runs 16 residues. The CDR3 is CASSLGTATSTDTQYF. The CDR3 region has the DNA TGTGCCAGCAGCTTAGGAACAGCCACTAGCACAGATACGCAGTATTTT.

This clonotype was picked up a small number of times. The rearrangement links TRBV6-6 to TRBJ1-2, with no clear D. The CDR3 runs 12 residues. V was pared by 7 bases and J by 3 bases, with 9 bases between. Germline loops: CDR1 MNHNY, CDR2 SVGAGI (reference sequence). CDR3 nucleotides: TGTGCCAGCATTACAATGGACTATGGCTACACCTTC. Translated, it gives CASITMDYGYTF.

This clonotype was detected many times. The chain recombines TRBV12-3 or TRBV12-4 with TRBJ1-5; no clear D gene. The V end lost 7 bases, the J end lost 4 bases, and 14 bases lay between the germline ends. The CDR3 totals 14 residues. DNA for the CDR3: TGTGCCAGCATGAGGGCAGGTGGTAATCAGCCCCAGCATTTT. Its protein product is CASMRAGGNQPQHF.

This clonotype came up once. This chain links TRBV12-5 with TRBJ1-1; D is ambiguous. Trimming cost V 5 bases and J 3 bases, with 7 bases left between them. CDR3 length equals 12 residues. From germline, CDR1 is LGHNT and CDR2 FRNRAP. CDR3: CASGQPHTEAFF. As DNA, the CDR3 is TGTGCTAGTGGTCAACCGCACACTGAAGCTTTCTTT. The full variable domain, rest sourced from reference TRBV12-5 and TRBJ1-1, is DARVTQTPRHKVTEMGQEVTMRCQPILGHNTVFWYRQTMMQGLELLAYFRNRAPLDDSGMPKDRFSAEMPDATLATLKIQPSEPRDSAVYFCASGQPHTEAFFGQGTRLTVV.

This clonotype was counted at least ten times. The V and J genes are TRBV7-2 and TRBJ1-1, with D possibly matching TRBD1 (6 bases). Trimming pared 3 bases from V and 0 bases from J, leaving 17 bases between. The CDR3 loop spans 17 amino acids. The germline V gene has CDR1 SGHTA and CDR2 FQGNSA. The CDR3 reads CASSLVTGKYMNTEAFF. As DNA, the CDR3 is TGTGCCAGCAGCTTGGTAACAGGGAAATATATGAACACTGAAGCTTTCTTT.

This clonotype was seen ten or more times. The chain has TRBV7-6 and TRBJ2-1, with 8 positions matching TRBD1. Germline CDR1 SGHVS, CDR2 FNYEAQ. The trim removed 1 base at V and 8 bases at J, leaving 10 bases unmatched. This CDR3 spans 16 amino acids. The CDR3 region has the DNA TGTGCCAGCAGCTTAGGCGGGACAGGACTCGGCGATGAGCAGTTCTTC. Amino acids: CASSLGGTGLGDEQFF.

The CDR3 reads CASSDGTGGRYGYTF. The CDR3 bases are TGTGCCAGCAGCGATGGGACAGGGGGCAGGTATGGCTACACCTTC. V gene TRBV9 combines with J gene TRBJ1-2; 12 positions agree with TRBD1. The junction had 5 bases not matched to a gene; V was cut back by 3 bases and J by 5 bases. Per germline, CDR1 SGDLS and CDR2 YYNGEE. The CDR3 extends over 15 amino acids.

This chain connects TRBV6-5 to TRBJ2-5, with no clear D. The CDR3 has 11 residues. Germline V gives CDR1 MNHEY, CDR2 SVGAGI. Trimming left V 8 bases short and J 1 base short, with 5 bases between. The CDR3 protein is CASGFQETQYF. The CDR3 DNA reads TGTGCCAGCGGGTTCCAAGAGACCCAGTACTTC.

This clonotype was detected ten times or more. The chain couples TRBV7-2 to TRBJ2-5; no definite D call. The germline V and J ends were trimmed by 5 bases and 0 bases, with 10 bases remaining between them. Germline values: CDR1 SGHTA, CDR2 FQGNSA. CDR3 length equals 14 residues. Written as DNA, the CDR3 is TGTGCCAGCAGCCCCAAGAGATACCAAGAGACCCAGTACTTC. It yields the protein CASSPKRYQETQYF.

V gene TRBV6-5 combines with J gene TRBJ2-3, with 8 bases lining up with TRBD2. The CDR3 runs to 17 residues. Looked up from germline, CDR1 is MNHEY and CDR2 is SVGAGI. V lost 0 bases and J lost 1; bases outside the gene matches: 6. CDR3 in DNA: TGTGCCAGCAGTTACTCGACGCGGACTAGCCGCACAGATACGCAGTATTTT. As protein: CASSYSTRTSRTDTQYF.

The chain recombines TRBV7-9 with TRBJ2-2; D is perhaps TRBD2 (5 bases). Trimming left V 4 bases short and J 7 bases short, with 7 bases between. This CDR3 region has 12 residues. Germline V gene data show CDR1 as SEHNR and CDR2 as FQNEAQ (reference sequence). The CDR3 DNA sequence: TGTGCCAGCAGCTCGGGGAACGGGGAGCTGTTTTTT. The encoded protein is CASSSGNGELFF.

The genes are TRBV29-1 and TRBJ2-6; 11 bases are a match to TRBD1. Germline V CDR1 and CDR2: SQVTM, ANQGSEA. This CDR3 region has 18 residues. V lost 2 bases to trimming and J lost 0 bases; unmatched junction nucleotides: 6. The CDR3 DNA reads as TGCAGCGTTGAACGGACAGGGGGCGCACCCTCTGGGGCCAACGTCCTGACTTTC. It yields the protein CSVERTGGAPSGANVLTF.

This clonotype showed up many times. V usage is TRBV7-8 and J usage is TRBJ2-7; 12 positions match TRBD2. The CDR3 is 17 amino acids. Trimming at V came to 1 base and at J to 0 bases, leaving 4 bases not matched to a gene. The germline gives CDR1 SGHVS, CDR2 FQNEAQ. The DNA for the CDR3 is TGTGCCAGCAGCTTAGAACTAGCGGGGGGATCCTCCTACGAGCAGTACTTC. Encoded protein: CASSLELAGGSSYEQYF.

The CDR3: CASRQGFGNQPQHF. The CDR3 DNA reads TGTGCCAGCAGGCAGGGTTTTGGCAATCAGCCCCAGCATTTT. V usage is TRBV27 and J usage is TRBJ1-5; a possible D gene is TRBD1 (5 bases). The CDR3 runs to 14 residues. The ends were cut back, 6 bases at V and 2 bases at J, with 11 bases in the middle. The V gene's germline CDR1 is MNHEY and CDR2 SMNVEV (reference sequence).

This clonotype was seen a handful of times. One junction end disagrees with the germline gene, perhaps due to a read error. The V gene is TRBV29-1, the J gene TRBJ1-2; no firm D call. The germline V gene encodes CDR1 SQVTM and CDR2 ANQGSEA. This CDR3 is 11 amino acids long. The CDR3, as DNA: TGCAGCGTTGGAGGAAGGACTCATTTCCCCTTC. Protein sequence: CSVGGRTHFPF. The variable domain in full, with the rest retrieved from reference TRBV29-1 and TRBJ1-2, is SAVISQKPSRDICQRGTSLTIQCQVDSQVTMMFWYRQQPGQSLTLIATANQGSEATYESGFVIDKFPISRPNLTFSTLTVSNMSPEDSSIYLCSVGGRTHFPFGSGTRLTVV.

This rearrangement joins TRBV20-1 to TRBJ2-3; possible D gene TRBD2, 5 bases. V was clipped by 0 bases and J by 4 bases, with 11 bases between them. The germline gives CDR1 DFQATT, CDR2 SNEGSKA (reference sequence). This CDR3 is built from 14 residues. This CDR3 reads CSARDEGISDTQYF. DNA of the CDR3: TGCAGTGCTAGAGATGAGGGAATCTCAGATACGCAGTATTTT.

The chain couples TRBV12-3 or TRBV12-4 to TRBJ1-2; D is ambiguous. The CDR3 length is 13 residues. V was shortened by 7 bases and J by 4 bases, with 13 bases between the two germline ends. This CDR3 reads CASILGGVYGYTF. The CDR3 nucleotides read TGTGCCAGCATACTCGGCGGGGTCTATGGCTACACCTTC.